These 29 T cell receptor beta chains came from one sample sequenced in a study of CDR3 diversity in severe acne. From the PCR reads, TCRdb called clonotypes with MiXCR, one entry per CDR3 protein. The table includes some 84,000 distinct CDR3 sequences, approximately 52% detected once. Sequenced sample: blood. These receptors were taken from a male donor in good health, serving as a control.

This CDR3 is CASSTRGRGNTEAFF. The CDR3 nucleotides are TGTGCCAGCAGCACGAGAGGACGGGGGAACACTGAAGCTTTCTTT. The V gene is TRBV7-8, the J gene TRBJ1-1; D is unclear. CDR3 size: 15 residues. Germline V gene lookup returns CDR1 SGHVS and CDR2 FQNEAQ. Trimming removed 5 bases at V and 1 base at J, with 14 bases between.

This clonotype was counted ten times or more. CDR3 bases: TGTGCCAGCAGCTCTGAGGGCTCCAGCTCCTACGAGCAGTACTTC. It codes for CASSSEGSSSYEQYF. The chain joins TRBV7-9 to TRBJ2-7; tentatively, D is TRBD2 (5 bases). Trimming removed 4 bases at V and 0 bases at J, with 13 bases between. The CDR3 totals 15 residues. Germline V gene data show CDR1 as SEHNR and CDR2 as FQNEAQ (reference sequence).

Written as DNA, the CDR3 is TGCAGCGTGAAGGGCATCCACGAGCAGTACTTC. This encodes CSVKGIHEQYF. This sequence joins TRBV29-1 and TRBJ2-7; unclear D gene. Germline V gene data show CDR1 as SQVTM and CDR2 as ANQGSEA. V was pared by 6 bases and J by 5 bases, with 11 bases between. This CDR3 contains 11 residues.

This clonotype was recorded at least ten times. CDR3 nucleotides: TGTGCCAGCACTGTAACCGGGACAGGGGACTACAATGAGCAGTTCTTC. Its translation: CASTVTGTGDYNEQFF. The chain couples TRBV6-5 to TRBJ2-1, with TRBD1 matching over 10 bases. V was pared by 7 bases and J by 3 bases, with 9 bases of the junction left unmatched. Germline V lookup: CDR1 MNHEY, CDR2 SVGAGI. The CDR3 sequence is 16 residues long.

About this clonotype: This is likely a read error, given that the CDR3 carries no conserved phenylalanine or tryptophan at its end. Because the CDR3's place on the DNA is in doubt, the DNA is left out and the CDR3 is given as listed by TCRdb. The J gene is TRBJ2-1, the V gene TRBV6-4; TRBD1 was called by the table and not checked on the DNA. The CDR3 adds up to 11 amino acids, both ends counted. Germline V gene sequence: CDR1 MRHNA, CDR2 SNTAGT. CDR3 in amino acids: CASSDHPGQEA.

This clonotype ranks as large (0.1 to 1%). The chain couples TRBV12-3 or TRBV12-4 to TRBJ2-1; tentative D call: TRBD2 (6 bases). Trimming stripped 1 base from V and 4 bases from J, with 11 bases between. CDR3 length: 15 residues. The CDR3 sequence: CASSLEGLGYNEQFF. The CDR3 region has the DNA TGTGCCAGCAGTTTAGAGGGACTCGGTTACAATGAGCAGTTCTTC.

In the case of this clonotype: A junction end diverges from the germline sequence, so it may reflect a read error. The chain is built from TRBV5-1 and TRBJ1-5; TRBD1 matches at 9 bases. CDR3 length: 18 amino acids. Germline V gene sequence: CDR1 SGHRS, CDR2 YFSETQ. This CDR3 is CASSFWTGDLYSNQPQHF. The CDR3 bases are TGTGCCAGCAGCTTCTGGACAGGGGACCTTTATAGCAATCAGCCCCAGCATTTT.

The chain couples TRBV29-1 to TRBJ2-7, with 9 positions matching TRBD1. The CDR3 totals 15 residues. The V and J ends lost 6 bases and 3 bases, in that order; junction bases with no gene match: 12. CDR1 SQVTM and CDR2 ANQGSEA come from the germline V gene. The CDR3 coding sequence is TGCAGCGTCTACTCCCGGGACAGGGCAGACTACGAGCAGTACTTC. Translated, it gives CSVYSRDRADYEQYF.

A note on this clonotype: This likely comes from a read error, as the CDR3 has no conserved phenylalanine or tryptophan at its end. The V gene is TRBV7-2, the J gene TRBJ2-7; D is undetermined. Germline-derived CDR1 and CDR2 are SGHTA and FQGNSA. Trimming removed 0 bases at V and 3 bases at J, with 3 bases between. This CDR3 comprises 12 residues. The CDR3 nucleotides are TGTGCCAGCAGCTTAGCTCACTACGAGCAGTACTCC. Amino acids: CASSLAHYEQYS.

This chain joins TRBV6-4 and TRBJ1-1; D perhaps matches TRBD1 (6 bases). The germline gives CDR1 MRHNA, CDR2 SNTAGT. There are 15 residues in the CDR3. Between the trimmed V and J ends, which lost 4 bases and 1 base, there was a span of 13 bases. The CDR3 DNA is TGTGCCAGCAGTGCCACCGCGGGGGCGAACACTGAAGCTTTCTTT. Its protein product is CASSATAGANTEAFF.

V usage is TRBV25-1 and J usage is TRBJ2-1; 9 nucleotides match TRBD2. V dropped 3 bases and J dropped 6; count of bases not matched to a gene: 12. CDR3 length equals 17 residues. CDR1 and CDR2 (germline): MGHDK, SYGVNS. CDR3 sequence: CASSDSGTSLSVNEQFF. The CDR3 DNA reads TGTGCCAGCAGTGACTCCGGGACTAGCTTAAGTGTCAATGAGCAGTTCTTC.

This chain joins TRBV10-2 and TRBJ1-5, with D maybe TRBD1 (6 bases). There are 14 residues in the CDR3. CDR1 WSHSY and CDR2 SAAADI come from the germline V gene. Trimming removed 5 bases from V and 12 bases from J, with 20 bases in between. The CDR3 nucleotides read TGCGCCAGCAGTCAAACAGGGTCGGGCAATCACCAGCATTTT. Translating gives CASSQTGSGNHQHF.

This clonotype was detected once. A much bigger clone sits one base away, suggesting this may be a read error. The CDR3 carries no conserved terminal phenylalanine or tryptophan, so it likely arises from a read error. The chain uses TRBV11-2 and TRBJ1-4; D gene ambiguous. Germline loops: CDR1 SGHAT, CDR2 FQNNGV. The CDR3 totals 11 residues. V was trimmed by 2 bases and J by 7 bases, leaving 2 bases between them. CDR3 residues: CASSLTEKLFS. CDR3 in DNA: TGTGCCAGCAGCTTAACTGAAAAACTGTTTTCT.

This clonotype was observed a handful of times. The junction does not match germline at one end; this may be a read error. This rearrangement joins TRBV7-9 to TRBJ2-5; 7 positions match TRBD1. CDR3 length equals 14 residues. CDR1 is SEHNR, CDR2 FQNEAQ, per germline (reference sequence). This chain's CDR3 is CASSRTGDGEIQYF. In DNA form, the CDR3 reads TGTGCCAGCAGCCGAACAGGGGACGGGGAGATCCAGTACTTC.

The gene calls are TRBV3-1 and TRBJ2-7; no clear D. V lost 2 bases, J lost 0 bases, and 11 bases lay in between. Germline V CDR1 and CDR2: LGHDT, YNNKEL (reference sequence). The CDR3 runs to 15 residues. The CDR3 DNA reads TGTGCCAGCAGCCAAAGTGTTGGGTTCTCCTACGAGCAGTACTTC. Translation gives CASSQSVGFSYEQYF.

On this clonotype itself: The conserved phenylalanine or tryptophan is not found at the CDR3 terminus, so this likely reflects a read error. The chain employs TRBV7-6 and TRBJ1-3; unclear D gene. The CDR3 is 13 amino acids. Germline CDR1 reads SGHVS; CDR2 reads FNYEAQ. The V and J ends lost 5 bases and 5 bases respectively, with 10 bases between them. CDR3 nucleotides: TGTGCCAGCAGCCGCGATCTGCGAAACACCATATATTGT. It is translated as CASSRDLRNTIYC.

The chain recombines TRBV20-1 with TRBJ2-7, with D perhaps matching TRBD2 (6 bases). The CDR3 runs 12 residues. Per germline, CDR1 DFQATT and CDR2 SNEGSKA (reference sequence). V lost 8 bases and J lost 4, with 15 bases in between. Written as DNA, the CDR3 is TGCAGTCTGCAGACGGGGGTATACGAGCAGTACTTC. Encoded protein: CSLQTGVYEQYF.

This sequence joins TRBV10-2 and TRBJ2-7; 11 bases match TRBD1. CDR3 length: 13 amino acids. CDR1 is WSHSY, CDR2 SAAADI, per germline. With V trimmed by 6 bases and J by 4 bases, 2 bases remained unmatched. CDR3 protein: CASRGTGGYEQYF. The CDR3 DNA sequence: TGCGCCAGCAGGGGGACAGGGGGTTACGAGCAGTACTTC.

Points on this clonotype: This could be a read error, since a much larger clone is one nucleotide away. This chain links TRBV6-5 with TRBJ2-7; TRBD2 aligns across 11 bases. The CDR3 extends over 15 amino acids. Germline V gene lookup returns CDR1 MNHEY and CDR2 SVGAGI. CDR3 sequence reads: CASSLPGTSGYGQYF. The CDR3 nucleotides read TGTGCCAGCAGCCTCCCGGGGACTAGCGGCTACGGGCAGTACTTC.

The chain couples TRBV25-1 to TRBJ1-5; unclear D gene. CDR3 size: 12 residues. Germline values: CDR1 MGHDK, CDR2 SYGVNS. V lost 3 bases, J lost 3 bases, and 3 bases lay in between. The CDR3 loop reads CASSETNQPQHF. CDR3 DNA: TGTGCCAGCAGTGAGACCAATCAGCCCCAGCATTTT. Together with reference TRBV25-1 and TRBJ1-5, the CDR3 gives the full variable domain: EADIYQTPRYLVIGTGKKITLECSQTMGHDKMYWYQQDPGMELHLIHYSYGVNSTEKGDLSSESTVSRIRTEHFPLTLESARPSHTSQYLCASSETNQPQHFGDGTRLSIL.

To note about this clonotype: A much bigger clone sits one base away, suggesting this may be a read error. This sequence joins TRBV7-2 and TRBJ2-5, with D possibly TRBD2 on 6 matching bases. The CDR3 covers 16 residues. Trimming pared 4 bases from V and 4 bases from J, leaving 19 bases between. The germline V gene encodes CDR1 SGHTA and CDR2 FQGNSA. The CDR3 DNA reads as TGTGCCAGCAGCTCGCCCGTCTTGCGGGACCGAGAGACCCAGTACTTC. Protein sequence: CASSSPVLRDRETQYF. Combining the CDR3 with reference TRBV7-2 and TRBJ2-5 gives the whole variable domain GAGVSQSPSNKVTEKGKDVELRCDPISGHTALYWYRQSLGQGLEFLIYFQGNSAPDKSGLPSDRFSAERTGGSVSTLTIQRTQQEDSAVYLCASSSPVLRDRETQYFGPGTRLLVL.

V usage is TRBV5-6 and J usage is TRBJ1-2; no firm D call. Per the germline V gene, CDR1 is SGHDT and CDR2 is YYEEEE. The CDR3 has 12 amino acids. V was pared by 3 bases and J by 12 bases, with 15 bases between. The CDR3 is CASSYNTVTNTF. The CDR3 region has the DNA TGTGCCAGCAGCTATAATACGGTAACGAACACCTTC.

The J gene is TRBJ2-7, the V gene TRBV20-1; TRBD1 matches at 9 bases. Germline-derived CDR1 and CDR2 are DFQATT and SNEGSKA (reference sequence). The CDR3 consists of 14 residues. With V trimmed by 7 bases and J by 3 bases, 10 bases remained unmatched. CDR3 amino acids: CSESPGQGHYEQYF. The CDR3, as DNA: TGCAGTGAATCCCCGGGACAGGGCCACTACGAGCAGTACTTC.

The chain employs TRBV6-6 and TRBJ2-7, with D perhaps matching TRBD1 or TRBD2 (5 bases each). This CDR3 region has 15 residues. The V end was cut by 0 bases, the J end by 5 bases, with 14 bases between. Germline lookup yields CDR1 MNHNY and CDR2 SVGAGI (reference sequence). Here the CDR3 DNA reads TGTGCCAGCAGTTACTCGATCTTATGGGACCACGAGCAGTACTTC. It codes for CASSYSILWDHEQYF.

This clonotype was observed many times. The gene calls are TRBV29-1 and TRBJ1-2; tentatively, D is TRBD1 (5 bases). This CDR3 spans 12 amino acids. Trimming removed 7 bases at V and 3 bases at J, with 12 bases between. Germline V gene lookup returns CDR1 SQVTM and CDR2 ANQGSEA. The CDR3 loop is CSASQGDYGYTF. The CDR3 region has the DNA TGCAGCGCCTCGCAGGGTGACTATGGCTACACCTTC.

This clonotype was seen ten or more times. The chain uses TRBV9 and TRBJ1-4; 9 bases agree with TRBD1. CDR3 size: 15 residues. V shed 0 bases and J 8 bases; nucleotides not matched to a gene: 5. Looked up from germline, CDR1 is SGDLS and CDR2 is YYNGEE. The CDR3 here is CASSVGTGAWEKLFF. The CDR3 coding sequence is TGTGCCAGCAGCGTAGGGACAGGGGCATGGGAAAAACTGTTTTTT.

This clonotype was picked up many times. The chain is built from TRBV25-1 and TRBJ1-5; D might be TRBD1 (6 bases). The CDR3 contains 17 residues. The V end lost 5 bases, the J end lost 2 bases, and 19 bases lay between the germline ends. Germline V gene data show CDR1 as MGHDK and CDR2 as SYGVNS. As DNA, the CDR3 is TGTGCCAGCAGTTTAATGGGACATCAAGCAGGCAATCAGCCCCAGCATTTT. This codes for CASSLMGHQAGNQPQHF. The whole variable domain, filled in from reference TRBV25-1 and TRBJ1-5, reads EADIYQTPRYLVIGTGKKITLECSQTMGHDKMYWYQQDPGMELHLIHYSYGVNSTEKGDLSSESTVSRIRTEHFPLTLESARPSHTSQYLCASSLMGHQAGNQPQHFGDGTRLSIL.

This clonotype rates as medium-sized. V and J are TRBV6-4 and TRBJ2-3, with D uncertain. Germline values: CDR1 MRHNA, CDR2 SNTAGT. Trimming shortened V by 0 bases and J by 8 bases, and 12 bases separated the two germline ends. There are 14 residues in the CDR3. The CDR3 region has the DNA TGTGCCAGCAGTGACTCAATAGCCAGTAGTACGCAGTATTTT. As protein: CASSDSIASSTQYF.

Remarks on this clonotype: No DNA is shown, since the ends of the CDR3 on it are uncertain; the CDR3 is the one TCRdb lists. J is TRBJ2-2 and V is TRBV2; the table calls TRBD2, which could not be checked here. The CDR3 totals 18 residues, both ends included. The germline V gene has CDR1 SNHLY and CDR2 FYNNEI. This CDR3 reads CASSREIQETQYFGELFF.